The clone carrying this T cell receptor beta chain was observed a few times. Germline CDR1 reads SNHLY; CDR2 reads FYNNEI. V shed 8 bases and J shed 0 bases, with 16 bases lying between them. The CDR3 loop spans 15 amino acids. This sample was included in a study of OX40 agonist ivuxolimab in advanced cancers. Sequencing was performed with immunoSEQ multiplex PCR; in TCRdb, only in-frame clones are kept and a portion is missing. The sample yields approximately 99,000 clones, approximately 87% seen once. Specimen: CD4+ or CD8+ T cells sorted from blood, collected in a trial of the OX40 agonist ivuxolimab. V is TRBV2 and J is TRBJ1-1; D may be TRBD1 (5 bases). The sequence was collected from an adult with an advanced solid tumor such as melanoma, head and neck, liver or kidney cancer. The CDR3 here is CASVLGDVMNTEAFF. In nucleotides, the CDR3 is TGTGCCAGCGTATTAGGGGACGTAATGAACACTGAAGCTTTCTTT.